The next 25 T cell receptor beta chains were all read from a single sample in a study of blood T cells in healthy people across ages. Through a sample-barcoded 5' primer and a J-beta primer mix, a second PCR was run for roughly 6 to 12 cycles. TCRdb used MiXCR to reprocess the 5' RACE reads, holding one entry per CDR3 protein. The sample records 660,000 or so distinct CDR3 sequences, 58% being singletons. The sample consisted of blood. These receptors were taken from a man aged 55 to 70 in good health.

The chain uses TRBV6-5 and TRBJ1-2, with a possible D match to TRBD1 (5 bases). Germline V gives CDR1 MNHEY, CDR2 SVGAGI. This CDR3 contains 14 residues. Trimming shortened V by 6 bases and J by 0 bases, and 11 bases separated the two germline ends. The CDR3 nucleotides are TGTGCCAGCAGGGGGACGGGAACTAACTATGGCTACACCTTC. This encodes CASRGTGTNYGYTF.

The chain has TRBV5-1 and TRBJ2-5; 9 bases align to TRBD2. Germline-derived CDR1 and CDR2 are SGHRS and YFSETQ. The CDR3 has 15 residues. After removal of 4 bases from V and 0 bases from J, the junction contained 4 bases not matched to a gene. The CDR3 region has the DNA TGCGCCAGCAGCAAATGGACTAGCGACCAAGAGACCCAGTACTTC. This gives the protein CASSKWTSDQETQYF.

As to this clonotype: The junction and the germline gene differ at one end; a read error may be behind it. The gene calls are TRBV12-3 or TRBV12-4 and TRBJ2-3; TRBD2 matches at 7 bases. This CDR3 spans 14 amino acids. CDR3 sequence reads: CASSLGGRADMQYF. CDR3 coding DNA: TGTGCCAGCAGTTTGGGAGGGAGAGCAGATATGCAGTATTTT.

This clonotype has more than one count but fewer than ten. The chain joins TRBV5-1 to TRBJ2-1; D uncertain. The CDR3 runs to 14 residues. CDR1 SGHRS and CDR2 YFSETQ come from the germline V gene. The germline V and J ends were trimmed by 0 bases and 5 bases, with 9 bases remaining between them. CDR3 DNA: TGCGCCAGCAGCTTGGCTGGTCAAAACAATGAGCAGTTCTTC. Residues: CASSLAGQNNEQFF.

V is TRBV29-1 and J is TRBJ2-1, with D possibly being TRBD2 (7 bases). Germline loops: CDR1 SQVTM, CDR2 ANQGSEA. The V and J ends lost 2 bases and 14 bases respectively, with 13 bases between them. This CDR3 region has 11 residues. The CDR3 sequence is CSVEWGGAEFF. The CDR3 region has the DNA TGCAGCGTTGAATGGGGGGGCGCTGAGTTCTTC.

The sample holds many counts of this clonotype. The CDR3 loop reads CASSPRIAGSYNEQFF. The CDR3 DNA is TGTGCCAGCAGTCCCAGGATCGCGGGCTCCTACAATGAGCAGTTCTTC. The chain has TRBV12-3 or TRBV12-4 and TRBJ2-1; TRBD2 might be the D (5 bases). V dropped 5 bases and J dropped 0 bases, with 14 bases sitting between them. The CDR3 is 16 amino acids.

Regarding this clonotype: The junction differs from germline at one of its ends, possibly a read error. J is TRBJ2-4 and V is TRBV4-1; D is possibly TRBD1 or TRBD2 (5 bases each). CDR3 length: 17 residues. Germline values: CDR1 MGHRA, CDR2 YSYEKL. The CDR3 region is CASSQDTVAGTKNVQYF. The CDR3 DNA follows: TGCGCCAGCAGCCAAGACACGGTGGCAGGGACCAAAAACGTTCAGTACTTC.

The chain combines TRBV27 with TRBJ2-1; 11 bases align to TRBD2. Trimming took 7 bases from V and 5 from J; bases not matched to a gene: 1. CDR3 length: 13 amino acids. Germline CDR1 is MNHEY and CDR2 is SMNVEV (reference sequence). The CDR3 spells CASTSGGNNEQFF. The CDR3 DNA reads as TGTGCCAGCACTAGCGGGGGGAACAATGAGCAGTTCTTC.

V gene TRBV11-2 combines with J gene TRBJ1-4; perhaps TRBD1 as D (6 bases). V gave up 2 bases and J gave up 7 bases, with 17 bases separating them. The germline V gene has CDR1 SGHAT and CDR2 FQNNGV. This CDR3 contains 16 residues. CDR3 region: CASSLRLGGKGEKLFF. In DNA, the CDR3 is TGTGCCAGCAGCTTAAGGCTCGGGGGCAAGGGTGAAAAACTGTTTTTT. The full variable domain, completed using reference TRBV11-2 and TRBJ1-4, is EAGVAQSPRYKIIEKRQSVAFWCNPISGHATLYWYQQILGQGPKLLIQFQNNGVVDDSQLPKDRFSAERLKGVDSTLKIQPAKLEDSAVYLCASSLRLGGKGEKLFFGSGTQLSVL.

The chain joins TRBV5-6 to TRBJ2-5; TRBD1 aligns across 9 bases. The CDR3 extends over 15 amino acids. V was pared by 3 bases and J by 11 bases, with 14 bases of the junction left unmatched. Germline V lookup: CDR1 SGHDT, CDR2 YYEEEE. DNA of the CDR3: TGTGCCAGCAGCTGGGGGACAGGGATTGACTACGGGCAGTACTTC. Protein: CASSWGTGIDYGQYF.

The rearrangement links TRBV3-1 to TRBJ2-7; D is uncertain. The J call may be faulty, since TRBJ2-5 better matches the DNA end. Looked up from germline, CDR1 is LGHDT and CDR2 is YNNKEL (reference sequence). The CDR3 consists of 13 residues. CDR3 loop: CASSQVPPETQYF. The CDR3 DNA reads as TGTGCCAGCAGCCAAGTTCCACCGGAGACCCAGTACTTC.

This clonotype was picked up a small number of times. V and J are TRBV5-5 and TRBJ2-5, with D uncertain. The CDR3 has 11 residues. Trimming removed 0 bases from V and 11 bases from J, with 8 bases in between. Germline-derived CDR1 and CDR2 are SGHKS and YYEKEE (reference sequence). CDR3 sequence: CASSLGERQYF. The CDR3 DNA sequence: TGTGCCAGCAGCTTGGGTGAGAGACAGTACTTC. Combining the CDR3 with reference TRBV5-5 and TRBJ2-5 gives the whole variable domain DAGVTQSPTHLIKTRGQQVTLRCSPISGHKSVSWYQQVLGQGPQFIFQYYEKEERGRGNFPDRFSARQFPNYSSELNVNALLLGDSALYLCASSLGERQYFGPGTRLLVL.

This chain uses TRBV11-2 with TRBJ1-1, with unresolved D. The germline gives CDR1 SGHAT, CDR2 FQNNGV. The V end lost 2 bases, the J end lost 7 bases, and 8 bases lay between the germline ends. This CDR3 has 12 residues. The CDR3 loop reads CASSLNVCEAFF. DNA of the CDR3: TGTGCCAGCAGCTTAAATGTTTGTGAAGCTTTCTTT.

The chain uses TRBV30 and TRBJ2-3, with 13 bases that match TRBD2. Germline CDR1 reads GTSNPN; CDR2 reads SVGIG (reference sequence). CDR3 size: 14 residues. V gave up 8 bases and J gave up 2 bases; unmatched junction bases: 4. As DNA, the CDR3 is TGTGCCGGAGGGACTAGCGGGATCACAGATACGCAGTATTTT. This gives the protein CAGGTSGITDTQYF.

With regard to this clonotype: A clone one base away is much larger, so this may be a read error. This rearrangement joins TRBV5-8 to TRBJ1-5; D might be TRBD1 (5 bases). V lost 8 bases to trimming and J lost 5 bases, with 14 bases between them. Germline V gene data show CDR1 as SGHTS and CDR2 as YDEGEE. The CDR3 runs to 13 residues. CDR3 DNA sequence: TGTGCCAGAAGCACTGGACAACATCAGCCCCAGCATTTT. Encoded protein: CARSTGQHQPQHF.

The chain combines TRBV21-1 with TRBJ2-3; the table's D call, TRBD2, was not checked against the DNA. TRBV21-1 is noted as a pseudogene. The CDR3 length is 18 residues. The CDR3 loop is CASSKVIRTSGGTDTQYF. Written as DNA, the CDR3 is TGTGCCAGCAGCAAAGTAATCCGTACTAGCGGGGGGACAGATACGCAGTATTTT.

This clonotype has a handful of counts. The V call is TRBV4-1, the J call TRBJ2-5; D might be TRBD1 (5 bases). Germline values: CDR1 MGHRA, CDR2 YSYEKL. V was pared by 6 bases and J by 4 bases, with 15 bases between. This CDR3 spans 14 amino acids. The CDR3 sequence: CASRQSRAGETQYF. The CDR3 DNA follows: TGCGCCAGCAGGCAATCCAGGGCAGGAGAGACCCAGTACTTC.

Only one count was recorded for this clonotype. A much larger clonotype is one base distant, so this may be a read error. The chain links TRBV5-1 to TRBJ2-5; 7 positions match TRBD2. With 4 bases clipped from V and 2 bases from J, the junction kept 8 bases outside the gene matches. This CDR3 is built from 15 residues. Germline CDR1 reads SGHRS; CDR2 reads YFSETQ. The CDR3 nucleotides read TGCGCCAGCAGCCCGGGAGCGGGGCGGCAAGAGACCCAGTACTTC. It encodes CASSPGAGRQETQYF.

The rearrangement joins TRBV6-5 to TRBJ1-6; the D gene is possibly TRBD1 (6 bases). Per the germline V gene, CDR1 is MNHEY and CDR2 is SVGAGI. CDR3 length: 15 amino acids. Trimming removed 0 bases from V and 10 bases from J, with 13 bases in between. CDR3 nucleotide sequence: TGTGCCAGCAGTTACTCGTCCCAGGGACAATCACCCCTCCACTTT. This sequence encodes CASSYSSQGQSPLHF.

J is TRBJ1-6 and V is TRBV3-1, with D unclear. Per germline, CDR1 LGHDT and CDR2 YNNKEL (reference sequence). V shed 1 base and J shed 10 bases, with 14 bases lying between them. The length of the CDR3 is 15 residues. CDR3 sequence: CASSQGEGWGSPLHF. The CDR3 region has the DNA TGTGCCAGCAGCCAAGGAGAGGGCTGGGGATCACCCCTCCACTTT.

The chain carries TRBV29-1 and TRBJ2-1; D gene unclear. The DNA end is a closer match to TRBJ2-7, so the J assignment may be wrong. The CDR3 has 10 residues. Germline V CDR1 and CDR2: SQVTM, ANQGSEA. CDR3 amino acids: CSVGGGEQYF. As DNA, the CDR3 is TGCAGCGTTGGGGGTGGTGAGCAGTACTTC.

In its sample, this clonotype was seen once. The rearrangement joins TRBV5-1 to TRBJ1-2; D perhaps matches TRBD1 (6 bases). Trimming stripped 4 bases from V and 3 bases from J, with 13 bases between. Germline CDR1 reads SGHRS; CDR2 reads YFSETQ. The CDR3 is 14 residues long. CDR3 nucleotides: TGCGCCAGCAGCCACGCGGGGGGCGACTATGGCTACACCTTC. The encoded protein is CASSHAGGDYGYTF.

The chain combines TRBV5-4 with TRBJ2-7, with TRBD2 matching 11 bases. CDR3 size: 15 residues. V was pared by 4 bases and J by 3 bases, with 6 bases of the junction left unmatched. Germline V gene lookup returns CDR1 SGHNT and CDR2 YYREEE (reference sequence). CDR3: CASSHGTSGYYEQYF. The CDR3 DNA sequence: TGTGCCAGCAGCCACGGGACTAGCGGTTACTACGAGCAGTACTTC.

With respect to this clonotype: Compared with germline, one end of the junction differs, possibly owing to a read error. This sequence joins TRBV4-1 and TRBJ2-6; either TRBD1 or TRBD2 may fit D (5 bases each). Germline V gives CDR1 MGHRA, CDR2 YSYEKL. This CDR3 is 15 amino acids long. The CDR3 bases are TGCACCAGCAGCCAAGGGACGGCTGGGGCCAACGTCCTGACTTTC. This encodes CTSSQGTAGANVLTF.

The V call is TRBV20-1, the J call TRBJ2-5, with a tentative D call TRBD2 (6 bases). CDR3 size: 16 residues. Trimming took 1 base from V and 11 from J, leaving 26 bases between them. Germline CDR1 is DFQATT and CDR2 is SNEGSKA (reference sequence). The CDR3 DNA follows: TGCAGTGCTAGAGTTCCCGGCGGGGTGGGTGATAATGAGCAGTACTTC. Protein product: CSARVPGGVGDNEQYF.